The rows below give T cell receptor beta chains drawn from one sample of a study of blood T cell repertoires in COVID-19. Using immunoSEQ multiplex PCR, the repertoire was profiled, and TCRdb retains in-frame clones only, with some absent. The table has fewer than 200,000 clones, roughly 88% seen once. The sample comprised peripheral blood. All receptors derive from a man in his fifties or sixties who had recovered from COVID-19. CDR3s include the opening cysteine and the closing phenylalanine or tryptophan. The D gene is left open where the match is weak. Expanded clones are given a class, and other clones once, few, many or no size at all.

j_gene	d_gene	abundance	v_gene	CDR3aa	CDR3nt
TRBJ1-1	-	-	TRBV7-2	CASSLGSGAGVRIF	TGTGCCAGCAGCTTAGGATCTGGGGCAGGGGTGAGGATCTTT
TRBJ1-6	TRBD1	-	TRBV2	CASSKQGGTGDSPLHF	TGTGCCAGCAGTAAACAAGGGGGGACAGGAGATTCACCCCTCCACTTT
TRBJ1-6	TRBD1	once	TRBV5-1	CASSLAGRTGGYNSPLHF	TGCGCCAGCAGCTTGGCCGGCCGGACAGGGGGCTATAATTCACCCCTCCACTTT
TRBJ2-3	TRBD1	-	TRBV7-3	CASSRLTGETDTQYF	TGTGCCAGCAGCCGGCTAACAGGGGAGACAGATACGCAGTATTTT
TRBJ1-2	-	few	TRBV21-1	CASSLDRVRGYTF	TGTGCCAGCTCACTGGACAGGGTTCGAGGCTACACCTTC
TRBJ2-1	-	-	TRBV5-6	CASTMGAWSSYNEQFF	TGTGCCAGCACCATGGGGGCCTGGAGCTCCTACAATGAGCAGTTCTTC
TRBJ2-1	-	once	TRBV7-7	CASSLDRYNEQFF	TGTGCTAGCAGCTTAGACCGGTACAATGAGCAGTTCTTC
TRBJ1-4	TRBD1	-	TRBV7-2	CASTPQGASGEKLFF	TGTGCCAGCACCCCACAGGGGGCATCGGGTGAAAAACTGTTTTTT
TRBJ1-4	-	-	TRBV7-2	CASGKTGIPTNEKLFF	TGTGCCAGCGGGAAAACAGGGATTCCAACTAATGAAAAACTGTTTTTT
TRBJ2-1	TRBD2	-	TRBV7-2	CASSLALGGAGNEQFF	TGTGCCAGCAGCTTAGCGCTCGGGGGGGCAGGGAATGAGCAGTTCTTC
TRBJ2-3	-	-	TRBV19	CASRRAGEGSTDTQYF	TGTGCCAGTAGGAGAGCGGGCGAGGGCAGCACAGATACGCAGTATTTT
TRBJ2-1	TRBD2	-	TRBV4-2	CASNPTDPTAGGRYNEQFF	TGTGCCAGCAACCCAACCGACCCGACAGCGGGGGGAAGGTACAATGAGCAGTTCTTC
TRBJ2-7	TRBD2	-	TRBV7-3	CASSPREGWSEQYF	TGTGCCAGCAGCCCACGGGAGGGTTGGAGCGAGCAGTACTTC
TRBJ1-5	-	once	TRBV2	CASRSSPEADGQPQHF	TGTGCCAGCAGATCATCTCCTGAGGCAGACGGTCAGCCCCAGCATTTT
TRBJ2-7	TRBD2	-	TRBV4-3	CASSQHSSGGAGYEQYF	TGCGCCAGCAGCCAACACTCTAGCGGGGGGGCCGGATACGAGCAGTACTTC
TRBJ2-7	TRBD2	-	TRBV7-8	CASSLRGRGAPGEQYF	TGTGCCAGCAGCCTTAGAGGGCGGGGGGCGCCGGGAGAGCAGTACTTC
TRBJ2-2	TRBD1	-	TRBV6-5	CASSSGQGNTGELFF	TGTGCCAGCAGTTCTGGACAGGGGAACACCGGGGAGCTGTTTTTT
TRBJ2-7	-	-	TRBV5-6	CASSQDPAGNEQYF	TGTGCCAGCAGCCAGGACCCCGCAGGGAACGAGCAGTACTTC
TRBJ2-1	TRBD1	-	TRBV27	CASSPTGVRDNEQFF	TGTGCCAGCAGTCCAACAGGGGTTCGGGACAATGAGCAGTTCTTC
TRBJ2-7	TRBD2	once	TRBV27	CASSLGGTYEQYF	TGTGCCAGCAGTTTGGGGGGGACCTACGAGCAGTACTTC
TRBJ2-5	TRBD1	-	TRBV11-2	CASSSGPGQQKETQYF	TGTGCCAGCAGCTCTGGGCCGGGACAGCAAAAAGAGACCCAGTACTTC
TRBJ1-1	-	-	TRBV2	CASTATGRNAFF	TGTGCCAGCACCGCTACAGGCAGGAATGCTTTCTTT
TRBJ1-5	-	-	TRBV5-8	CASSLGEGGHQPQHF	TGTGCCAGCAGCTTGGGGGAAGGGGGTCATCAGCCCCAGCATTTT
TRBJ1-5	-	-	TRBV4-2	CASSPLIDNQPQHF	TGTGCCAGCAGCCCGCTTATAGACAATCAGCCCCAGCATTTT